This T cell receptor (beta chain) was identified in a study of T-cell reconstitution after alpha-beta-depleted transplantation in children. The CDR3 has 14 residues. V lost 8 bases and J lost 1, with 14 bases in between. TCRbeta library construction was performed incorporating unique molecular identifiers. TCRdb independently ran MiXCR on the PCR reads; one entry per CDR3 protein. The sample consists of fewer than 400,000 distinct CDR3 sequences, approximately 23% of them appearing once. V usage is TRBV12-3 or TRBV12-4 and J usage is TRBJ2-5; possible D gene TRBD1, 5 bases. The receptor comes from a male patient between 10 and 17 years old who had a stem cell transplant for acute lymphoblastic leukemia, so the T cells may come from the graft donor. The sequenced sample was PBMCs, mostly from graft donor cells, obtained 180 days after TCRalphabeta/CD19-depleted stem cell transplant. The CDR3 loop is CASGRQNLQETQYF. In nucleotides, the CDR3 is TGTGCCAGCGGACGACAGAACCTCCAAGAGACCCAGTACTTC.